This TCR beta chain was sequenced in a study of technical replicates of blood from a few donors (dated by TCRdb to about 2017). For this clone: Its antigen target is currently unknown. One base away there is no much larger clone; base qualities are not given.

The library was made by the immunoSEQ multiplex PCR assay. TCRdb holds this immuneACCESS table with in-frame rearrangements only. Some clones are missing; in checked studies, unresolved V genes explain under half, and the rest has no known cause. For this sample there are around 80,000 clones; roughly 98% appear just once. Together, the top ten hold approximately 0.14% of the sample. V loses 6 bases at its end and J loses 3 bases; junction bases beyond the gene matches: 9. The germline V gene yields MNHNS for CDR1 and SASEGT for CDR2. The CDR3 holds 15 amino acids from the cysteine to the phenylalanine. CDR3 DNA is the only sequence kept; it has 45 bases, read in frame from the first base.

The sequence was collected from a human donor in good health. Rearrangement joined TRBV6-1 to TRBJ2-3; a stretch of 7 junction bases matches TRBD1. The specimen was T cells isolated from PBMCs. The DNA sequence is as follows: TGTGCCAGCAGAGTCACGGGACAGATAACAGATACGCAGTATTTT. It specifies CASRVTGQITDTQYF.